This TCR beta chain derives from a study of cytomegalovirus exposure and HLA in healthy donors. Findings and caveats of the study: In a later analysis, at a false discovery rate of 0.05, 16,951 TCR beta sequences were associated with HLA alleles. The likely origin of a cluster of highly shared sequence variants was a sequencing artifact.

Only one count was recorded for this clone. As yet, its antigen is unknown. PCR was performed using 60 Vbeta and 13 Jbeta primers. Clones were read by immunoSEQ multiplex PCR, and TCRdb kept only the in-frame ones, dropping some. The table has about 200,000 clones, 65% to 85% seen once; the top ten hold about 0.092%. The CDR3 runs 15 residues. CDR1 is LGHNA and CDR2 is YNFKEQ in the germline V gene. The V end lost 0 bases, the J end lost 2 bases, and 9 bases lay between the germline ends. The receptor comes from a boy younger than 10 in good health and CMV-seronegative. The V and J genes are TRBV4-2 and TRBJ2-3; D remains ambiguous. Sequencing was carried out using PBMCs. For the CDR3, the DNA is TGTGCCAGCAGCCAAGATTTGGCCCACACAGATACGCAGTATTTT. It is translated as CASSQDLAHTDTQYF.